These 23 T cell receptor beta chains were all obtained from the same sample, sequenced in a study of cytomegalovirus exposure and HLA in healthy donors. The PCR used 60 Vbeta and 13 Jbeta primers. Produced via immunoSEQ multiplex PCR; TCRdb's table is partial and in-frame only. The table for this sample gives around 130,000 clones. Sequencing was done on a sample of PBMCs. The origin of the receptors is a woman aged 55-70 years in good health and CMV-seronegative.

Worth noting for this clone: The sample holds other DNA sequences that translate to the same CDR3. This chain's CDR3 is CASRVQGAGEKLFF. The DNA for the CDR3 is TGTGCCAGCAGAGTCCAGGGGGCTGGTGAAAAACTGTTTTTT. The rearrangement links TRBV2 to TRBJ1-4; 8 bases match TRBD1. CDR1 is SNHLY, CDR2 FYNNEI, per germline. This CDR3 spans 14 amino acids. V trimming: 6 bases; J trimming: 7 bases; junction bases outside the gene matches: 7.

The rearrangement joins TRBV21-1 to TRBJ1-5; the table gives TRBD1 as D, unverified against the DNA. TRBV21-1 is termed a pseudogene. The CDR3 totals 13 residues. The chain's CDR3 is CASRRLGLQPQHF. As DNA, the CDR3 is TGTGCCAGCAGGAGGTTGGGGCTTCAGCCCCAGCATTTT.

The chain couples TRBV28 to TRBJ1-1; D perhaps matches TRBD1 (5 bases). Germline V CDR1 and CDR2: MDHEN, SYDVKM. The CDR3 is 13 residues long. With 6 bases removed from V and 5 bases from J, the gap between germline ends came to 13 bases. CDR3 in DNA: TGTGCCAGCAGCCCTGACAGAAGGACTGAAGCTTTCTTT. Protein: CASSPDRRTEAFF.

V and J are TRBV19 and TRBJ1-3; D is undetermined. Germline V gene lookup returns CDR1 LNHDA and CDR2 SQIVND (reference sequence). The CDR3 consists of 16 residues. The V end was cut by 5 bases, the J end by 0 bases, with 14 bases between. CDR3 residues: CASSYGFPSSGNTIYF. CDR3 DNA: TGTGCCAGTAGTTACGGGTTCCCAAGCTCTGGAAACACCATATATTTT.

The chain uses TRBV11-2 and TRBJ2-3; 7 bases line up with TRBD1. This CDR3 has 16 amino acids. Germline lookup yields CDR1 SGHAT and CDR2 FQNNGV. J gave up 0 bases and V 1 base, and 4 bases lay outside the gene matches. The CDR3 here is CASSLVRGRSTDTQYF. CDR3 DNA: TGTGCCAGCAGCTTAGTAAGGGGGCGTAGCACAGATACGCAGTATTTT. The complete variable domain, with remaining parts taken from reference TRBV11-2 and TRBJ2-3, reads EAGVAQSPRYKIIEKRQSVAFWCNPISGHATLYWYQQILGQGPKLLIQFQNNGVVDDSQLPKDRFSAERLKGVDSTLKIQPAKLEDSAVYLCASSLVRGRSTDTQYFGPGTRLTVL.

The V call is TRBV6-6, the J call TRBJ1-1; the D is unclear. Trimming took 0 bases from V and 1 from J, leaving 6 bases between them. This CDR3 contains 14 residues. Germline V gene data show CDR1 as MNHNY and CDR2 as SVGAGI (reference sequence). The DNA for the CDR3 is TGTGCCAGCAGTTACTCGGAGCAGAACACTGAAGCTTTCTTT. Its translation: CASSYSEQNTEAFF.

The genes are TRBV7-3 and TRBJ1-1; D call uncertain. V lost 5 bases to trimming and J lost 2 bases, with 9 bases between them. This CDR3 spans 13 amino acids. Germline-derived CDR1 and CDR2 are SGHTA and FQGTGA. Written as DNA, the CDR3 is TGTGCCAGCAGCGACTCGGTTAACACTGAAGCTTTCTTT. Protein sequence: CASSDSVNTEAFF. The full variable domain, completed using reference TRBV7-3 and TRBJ1-1, is GAGVSQTPSNKVTEKGKYVELRCDPISGHTALYWYRQSLGQGPEFLIYFQGTGAADDSGLPNDRFFAVRPEGSVSTLKIQRTERGDSAVYLCASSDSVNTEAFFGQGTRLTVV.

The chain uses TRBV23-1 and TRBJ2-1; no reliable D call. TRBV23-1 is annotated as an ORF whose role is uncertain. CDR3 length equals 17 residues. V lost 7 bases and J 4 bases, leaving 23 bases between the germline ends. The CDR3 DNA is TGCGCCAGCAATTTAGGAGATACGGCAGCCCTTTACAATGAGCAGTTCTTC. It translates to CASNLGDTAALYNEQFF.

The CDR3, as DNA: TGCGCCAGCAGGGCGGGACAGGGGCATGAAAAACTGTTTTTT. Its translation is CASRAGQGHEKLFF. The chain has TRBV5-1 and TRBJ1-4, with TRBD1 identical over 10 bases. The V gene end was trimmed by 5 bases and the J gene end by 6 bases; junction bases not matched to a gene: 4. There are 14 residues in the CDR3. Germline V gene sequence: CDR1 SGHRS, CDR2 YFSETQ.

The rearrangement links TRBV2 to TRBJ1-5; D call uncertain. The CDR3 has 13 residues. Germline CDR1 is SNHLY and CDR2 is FYNNEI. V lost 7 bases and J lost 5, with 12 bases in between. DNA for the CDR3: TGTGCCAGCACCCGAGAGGTAGATCAGCCCCAGCATTTT. This translates into CASTREVDQPQHF.

V and J are TRBV5-1 and TRBJ1-1, with D possibly TRBD1 on 6 matching bases. Germline loops: CDR1 SGHRS, CDR2 YFSETQ. Trimming removed 4 bases from V and 1 base from J, with 11 bases in between. This CDR3 has 14 amino acids. The CDR3 reads CASSPVGANTEAFF. CDR3 DNA sequence: TGCGCCAGCAGCCCGGTGGGGGCGAACACTGAAGCTTTCTTT.

The genes are TRBV7-8 and TRBJ2-1; TRBD1 agrees at 9 bases. CDR1 is SGHVS, CDR2 FQNEAQ, per germline. The CDR3 consists of 13 residues. The ends lost 5 bases at V and 10 bases at J; junction bases unmatched: 6. The CDR3 region is CASSPRQGEEQFF. CDR3 sequence (DNA): TGTGCCAGCAGCCCACGACAGGGGGAGGAGCAGTTCTTC. The full variable domain, rest sourced from reference TRBV7-8 and TRBJ2-1, is GAGVSQSPRYKVAKRGQDVALRCDPISGHVSLFWYQQALGQGPEFLTYFQNEAQLDKSGLPSDRFFAERPEGSVSTLKIQRTQQEDSAVYLCASSPRQGEEQFFGPGTRLTVL.

The genes are TRBV7-9 and TRBJ2-3; possibly TRBD1 for D (5 bases). The V gene's germline CDR1 is SEHNR and CDR2 FQNEAQ (reference sequence). V was shortened by 7 bases and J by 6 bases, with 11 bases between the two germline ends. The CDR3 is 12 amino acids. The DNA for the CDR3 is TGTGCCAGCACCACAGGCGCGGATACGCAGTATTTT. Its protein is CASTTGADTQYF.

The V gene is TRBV2, the J gene TRBJ1-4; no clear D. CDR1 is SNHLY and CDR2 is FYNNEI in the germline V gene. The CDR3 runs to 13 residues. V lost 6 bases to trimming and J lost 7 bases, with 12 bases between them. The CDR3 loop reads CASSGSQSEKLFF. The CDR3, as DNA: TGTGCCAGCAGCGGGTCGCAGAGTGAAAAACTGTTTTTT.

The chain combines TRBV7-9 with TRBJ2-3, with a tentative D call TRBD1 (6 bases). In germline, CDR1 is SEHNR, CDR2 FQNEAQ (reference sequence). V lost 5 bases to trimming and J lost 3 bases, with 9 bases between them. This CDR3 is built from 13 residues. For the CDR3, the DNA is TGTGCCAGCAGCCAGAGGGGGACAGATACGCAGTATTTT. Its translation: CASSQRGTDTQYF.

The chain recombines TRBV28 with TRBJ1-2, with D hard to call. The ends were cut back, 8 bases at V and 4 bases at J, with 17 bases in the middle. The CDR3 extends over 14 amino acids. Per the germline V gene, CDR1 is MDHEN and CDR2 is SYDVKM. CDR3 amino acids: CASETWGDTYGYTF. CDR3 nucleotides: TGTGCCAGCGAAACTTGGGGAGATACCTATGGCTACACCTTC.

The chain links TRBV6-6 to TRBJ1-4; TRBD1 might be the D (5 bases). The CDR3 has 15 residues. Germline values: CDR1 MNHNY, CDR2 SVGAGI (reference sequence). V was clipped by 4 bases and J by 3 bases, with 12 bases between them. CDR3 coding DNA: TGTGCCAGCAGTTCTTCAGGGAGGGCTAATGAAAAACTGTTTTTT. Translating gives CASSSSGRANEKLFF.

This chain uses TRBV4-1 with TRBJ2-7; 7 positions match TRBD1. The CDR3 has 17 amino acids. Germline V CDR1 and CDR2: MGHRA, YSYEKL. J lost 3 bases, V lost 5 bases, and 16 bases had no gene match. The CDR3 nucleotides are TGCGCCAGCAGCGAAGCCGGGACAGAGATCCTTGACTACGAGCAGTACTTC. Protein sequence: CASSEAGTEILDYEQYF.

The chain uses TRBV5-5 and TRBJ2-3, with a possible D match to TRBD1 (7 bases). The CDR3 is made up of 16 amino acids. Trimming left V 0 bases short and J 2 bases short, with 13 bases between. Germline loops: CDR1 SGHKS, CDR2 YYEKEE (reference sequence). The CDR3 reads CASSLGGTDYTDTQYF. CDR3 in DNA: TGTGCCAGCAGCTTGGGCGGGACAGATTACACAGATACGCAGTATTTT. The whole variable domain, filled in from reference TRBV5-5 and TRBJ2-3, reads DAGVTQSPTHLIKTRGQQVTLRCSPISGHKSVSWYQQVLGQGPQFIFQYYEKEERGRGNFPDRFSARQFPNYSSELNVNALLLGDSALYLCASSLGGTDYTDTQYFGPGTRLTVL.

The rearrangement links TRBV7-3 to TRBJ2-1; D remains unclear. The length of the CDR3 is 13 residues. V was pared by 5 bases and J by 0 bases, with 5 bases between. Germline CDR1 reads SGHTA; CDR2 reads FQGTGA. CDR3 loop: CASSPRSYNEQFF. In nucleotides, the CDR3 is TGTGCCAGCAGCCCCCGCTCCTACAATGAGCAGTTCTTC.

The V call is TRBV28, the J call TRBJ2-7, with unresolved D. The CDR3 totals 12 residues. Per germline, CDR1 MDHEN and CDR2 SYDVKM. V lost 5 bases and J 3 bases, leaving 8 bases between the germline ends. The CDR3 DNA sequence: TGTGCCAGCAGTCAAACGGGCTACGAGCAGTACTTC. This gives the protein CASSQTGYEQYF.

The chain's CDR3 is CASSQEGGRTPYEQYF. Here the CDR3 DNA reads TGCGCCAGCAGCCAAGAGGGGGGGAGGACCCCCTACGAGCAGTACTTC. The chain employs TRBV4-1 and TRBJ2-7; 7 bases are shared with TRBD2. The CDR3 spans 16 residues. Germline V CDR1 and CDR2: MGHRA, YSYEKL. Unmatched junction bases numbered 7, after V lost 0 bases and J lost 2 bases.

This chain connects TRBV19 to TRBJ1-2; D may be TRBD1 (6 bases). Germline lookup yields CDR1 LNHDA and CDR2 SQIVND (reference sequence). The CDR3 runs to 14 residues. Trimming took off 5 bases at V and 8 bases at J, with 18 bases between the two ends. CDR3 sequence (DNA): TGTGCCAGTAGTCGAGGTGGGGGCGACTTCGGCTACACCTTC. The encoded protein is CASSRGGGDFGYTF. Together with reference TRBV19 and TRBJ1-2, the CDR3 gives the full variable domain: DGGITQSPKYLFRKEGQNVTLSCEQNLNHDAMYWYRQDPGQGLRLIYYSQIVNDFQKGDIAEGYSVSREKKESFPLTVTSAQKNPTAFYLCASSRGGGDFGYTFGSGTRLTVV.